Only a few counts were recorded for the clone carrying this TCR beta chain. The antigen is undetermined. A junction end diverges from the germline sequence, so it may reflect a read error. CDR3 length: 12 residues. From germline, CDR1 is SEHNR and CDR2 FQNEAQ (reference sequence). The data stem from a study of cytomegalovirus exposure and HLA in healthy donors. Study-level results: Immune exposure was documented only through CMV serostatus.

PCR primers comprised 60 Vbeta and 13 Jbeta primers. Sequencing used immunoSEQ multiplex PCR; TCRdb keeps in-frame clones, though not all of them. The repertoire holds some 89,000 clones, about three quarters seen once, with about 8% in the top ten. V is TRBV7-9 and J is TRBJ1-1; the D gene is possibly TRBD1 (5 bases). The specimen was PBMCs. The receptor comes from a man between 60 and 75 years old in good health and CMV-seronegative. CDR3 sequence: CSSSLGETEAFF. CDR3 in DNA: TGTTCCAGCAGCTTAGGGGAGACTGAAGCTTTCTTT.